This T cell receptor beta chain was obtained from a study of cytomegalovirus exposure and HLA in healthy donors. The study's findings and limits: TRBV6-2, TRBV6-3 and some other V segments were unresolvable in 87-base-pair reads. For presence/absence analyses, sequencing depth was assumed to be roughly uniform across donors.

Primers included in the PCR were 60 Vbeta and 13 Jbeta primers. The method was immunoSEQ multiplex PCR; TCRdb's version includes in-frame clones alone and lacks a portion of them. Of approximately 97,000 clones in the sample, 78% were seen once. The germline V gene encodes CDR1 SEHNR and CDR2 FQNEAQ (reference sequence). V lost 2 bases, J lost 0 bases, and 8 bases lay in between. The length of the CDR3 is 14 residues. Comments on this clone: The target antigen is unknown.

Sequencing was performed on PBMCs. The source of this sequence is a woman in her thirties or forties in good health and CMV-seropositive. The chain carries TRBV7-9 and TRBJ2-7, with D possibly TRBD1 on 6 matching bases. The CDR3, as DNA: TGTGCCAGCAGCTTACAGGGGAGCTCCTACGAGCAGTACTTC. Translation gives CASSLQGSSYEQYF.